This TCR beta chain comes out of a study of shared clonotypes between healthy human individuals. Study results and caveats: Generally, estimated richness proved larger in naive subsets than it did in memory subsets.

Using immunoSEQ multiplex PCR, the repertoire was profiled, and TCRdb retains in-frame clones only, with some absent. The table lists approximately 2,200,000 clones, more than 85% of them singletons. CDR3 size: 16 residues. The trim removed 4 bases at V and 4 bases at J, leaving 8 bases unmatched. Germline CDR1 is LGHNA and CDR2 is YSLEER. A word on this clone: The target antigen is unknown.

CD45RO-negative, CCR7-positively selected cells formed the naive CD8 fraction, excluding terminally differentiated effector memory CD45RA+ cells. The J gene is TRBJ2-3, the V gene TRBV4-3; 10 bases match TRBD2. The sequence derives from a young man in good health. Some clones in this sample may be carry-over from other donors' samples. The sequenced material came from naive CD8+ T cells from PBMCs. DNA of the CDR3: TGCGCCAGCAGCCCGGGACTAGCGAGCACTCCAGATACGCAGTATTTT. It codes for CASSPGLASTPDTQYF.